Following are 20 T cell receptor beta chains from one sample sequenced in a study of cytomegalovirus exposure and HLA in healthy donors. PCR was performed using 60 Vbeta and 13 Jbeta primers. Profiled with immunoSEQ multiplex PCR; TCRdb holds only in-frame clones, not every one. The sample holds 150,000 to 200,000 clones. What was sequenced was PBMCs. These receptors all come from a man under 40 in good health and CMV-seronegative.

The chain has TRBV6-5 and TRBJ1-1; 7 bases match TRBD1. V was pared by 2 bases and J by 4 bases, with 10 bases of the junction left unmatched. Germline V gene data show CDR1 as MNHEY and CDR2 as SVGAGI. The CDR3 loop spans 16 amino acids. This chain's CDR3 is CASSYGTVLLGTEAFF. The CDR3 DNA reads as TGTGCCAGCAGTTACGGGACAGTGCTTTTGGGCACTGAAGCTTTCTTT.

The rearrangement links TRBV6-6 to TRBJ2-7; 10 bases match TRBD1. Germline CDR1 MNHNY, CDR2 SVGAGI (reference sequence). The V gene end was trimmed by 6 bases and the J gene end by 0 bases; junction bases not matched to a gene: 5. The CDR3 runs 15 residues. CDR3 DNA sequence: TGTGCCAGCAGGGACAGGGGGGGCGGCTCCTACGAGCAGTACTTC. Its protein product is CASRDRGGGSYEQYF.

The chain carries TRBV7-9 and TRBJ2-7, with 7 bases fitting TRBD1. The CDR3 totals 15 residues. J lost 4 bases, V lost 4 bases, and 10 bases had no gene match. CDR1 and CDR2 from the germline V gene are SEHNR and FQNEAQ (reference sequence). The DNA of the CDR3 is TGTGCCAGCAGCTCTCCTCGGACAGGTTCTTACGAGCAGTACTTC. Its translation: CASSSPRTGSYEQYF.

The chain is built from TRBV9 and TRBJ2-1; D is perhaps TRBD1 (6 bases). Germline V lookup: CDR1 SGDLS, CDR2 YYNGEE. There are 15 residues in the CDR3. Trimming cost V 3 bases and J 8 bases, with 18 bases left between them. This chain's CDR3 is CASSEGQRQGDEQFF. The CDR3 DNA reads TGTGCCAGCAGCGAAGGACAGCGACAAGGAGATGAGCAGTTCTTC.

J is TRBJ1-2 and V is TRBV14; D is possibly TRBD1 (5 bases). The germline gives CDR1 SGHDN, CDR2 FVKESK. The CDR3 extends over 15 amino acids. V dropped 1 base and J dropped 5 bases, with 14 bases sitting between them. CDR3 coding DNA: TGTGCCAGCAGCCAAGCGCGGGGCTTTTTTTATGGCTACACCTTC. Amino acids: CASSQARGFFYGYTF.

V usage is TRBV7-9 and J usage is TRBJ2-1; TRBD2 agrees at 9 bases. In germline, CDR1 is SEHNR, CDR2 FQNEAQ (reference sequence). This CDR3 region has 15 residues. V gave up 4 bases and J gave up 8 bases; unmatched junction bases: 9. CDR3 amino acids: CASSYFAGGRHEQFF. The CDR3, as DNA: TGTGCCAGCAGCTACTTCGCGGGAGGGCGACATGAGCAGTTCTTC.

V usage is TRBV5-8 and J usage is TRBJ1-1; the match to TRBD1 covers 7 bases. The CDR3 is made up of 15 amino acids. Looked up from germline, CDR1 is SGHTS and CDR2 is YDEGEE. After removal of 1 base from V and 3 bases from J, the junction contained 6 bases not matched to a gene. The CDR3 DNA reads TGTGCCAGCAGCTTGAAAACAGGGGCATACACTGAAGCTTTCTTT. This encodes CASSLKTGAYTEAFF. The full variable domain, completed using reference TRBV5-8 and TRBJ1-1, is EAGVTQSPTHLIKTRGQQATLRCSPISGHTSVYWYQQALGLGLQFLLWYDEGEERNRGNFPPRFSGRQFPNYSSELNVNALELEDSALYLCASSLKTGAYTEAFFGQGTRLTVV.

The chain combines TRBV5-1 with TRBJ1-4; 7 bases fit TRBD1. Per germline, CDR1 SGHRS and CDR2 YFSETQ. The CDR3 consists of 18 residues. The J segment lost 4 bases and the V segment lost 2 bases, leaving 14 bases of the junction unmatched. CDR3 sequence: CASSFATGSYAINEKLFF. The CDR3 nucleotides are TGCGCCAGCAGCTTCGCGACAGGGAGCTACGCAATTAATGAAAAACTGTTTTTT. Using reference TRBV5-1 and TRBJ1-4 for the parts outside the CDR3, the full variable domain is KAGVTQTPRYLIKTRGQQVTLSCSPISGHRSVSWYQQTPGQGLQFLFEYFSETQRNKGNFPGRFSGRQFSNSRSEMNVSTLELGDSALYLCASSFATGSYAINEKLFFGSGTQLSVL.

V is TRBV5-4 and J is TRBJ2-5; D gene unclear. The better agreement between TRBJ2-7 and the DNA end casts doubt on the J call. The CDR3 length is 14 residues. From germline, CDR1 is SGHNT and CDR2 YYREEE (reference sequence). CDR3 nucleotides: TGTGCCAGCAGCTTTCAGGATTATCGAACCGAGCAGTACTTC. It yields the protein CASSFQDYRTEQYF.

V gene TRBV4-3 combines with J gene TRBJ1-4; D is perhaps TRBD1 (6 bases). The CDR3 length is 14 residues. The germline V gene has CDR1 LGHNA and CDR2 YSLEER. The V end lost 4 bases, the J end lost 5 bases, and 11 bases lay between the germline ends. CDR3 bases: TGCGCCAGCAGCCCGGACAGTAAGAATGAAAAACTGTTTTTT. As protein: CASSPDSKNEKLFF.

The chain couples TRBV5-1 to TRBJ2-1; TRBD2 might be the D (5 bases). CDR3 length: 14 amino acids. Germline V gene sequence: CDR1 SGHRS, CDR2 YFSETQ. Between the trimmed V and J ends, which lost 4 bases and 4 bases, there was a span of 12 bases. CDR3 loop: CASSSDTGYNEQFF. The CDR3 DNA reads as TGCGCCAGCAGCAGTGATACGGGATACAATGAGCAGTTCTTC.

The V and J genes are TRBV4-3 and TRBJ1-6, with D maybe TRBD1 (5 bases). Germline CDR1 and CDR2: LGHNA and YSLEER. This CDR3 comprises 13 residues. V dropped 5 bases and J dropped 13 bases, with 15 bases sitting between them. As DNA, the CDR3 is TGCGCCAGCAGCTCAACTAGGGGACTTCCCCTCCACTTT. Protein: CASSSTRGLPLHF.

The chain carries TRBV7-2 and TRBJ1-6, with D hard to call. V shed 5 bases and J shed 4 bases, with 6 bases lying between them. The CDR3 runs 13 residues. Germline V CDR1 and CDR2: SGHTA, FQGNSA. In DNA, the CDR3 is TGTGCCAGCAGCCCGGGGTATAATTCACCCCTCCACTTT. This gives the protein CASSPGYNSPLHF.

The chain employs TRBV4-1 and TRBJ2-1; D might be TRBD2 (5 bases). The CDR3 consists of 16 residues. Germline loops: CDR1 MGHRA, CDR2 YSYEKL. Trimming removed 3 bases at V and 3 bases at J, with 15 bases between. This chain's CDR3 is CASSHTVAKVYNEQFF. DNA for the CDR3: TGCGCCAGCAGCCATACCGTAGCGAAGGTCTACAATGAGCAGTTCTTC.

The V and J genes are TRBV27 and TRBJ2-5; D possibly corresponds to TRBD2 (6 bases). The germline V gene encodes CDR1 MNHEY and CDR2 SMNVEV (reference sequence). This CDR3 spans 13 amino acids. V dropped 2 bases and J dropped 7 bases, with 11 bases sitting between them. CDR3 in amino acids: CASSLSGLGTQYF. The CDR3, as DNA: TGTGCCAGCAGTTTAAGCGGGCTCGGGACCCAGTACTTC.

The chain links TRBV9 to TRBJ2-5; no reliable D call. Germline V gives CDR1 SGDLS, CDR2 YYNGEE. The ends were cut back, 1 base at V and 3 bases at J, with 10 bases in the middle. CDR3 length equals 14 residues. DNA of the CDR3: TGTGCCAGCAGCGTAACGAGCGTGGAAGAGACCCAGTACTTC. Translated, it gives CASSVTSVEETQYF. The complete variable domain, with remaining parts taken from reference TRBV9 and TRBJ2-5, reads DSGVTQTPKHLITATGQRVTLRCSPRSGDLSVYWYQQSLDQGLQFLIQYYNGEERAKGNILERFSAQQFPDLHSELNLSSLELGDSALYFCASSVTSVEETQYFGPGTRLLVL.

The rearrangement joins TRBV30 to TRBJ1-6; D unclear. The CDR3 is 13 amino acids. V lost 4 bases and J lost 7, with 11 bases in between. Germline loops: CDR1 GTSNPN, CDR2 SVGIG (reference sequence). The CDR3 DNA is TGTGCCTGGAATCCGGGGAACAATTCACCCCTCCACTTT. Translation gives CAWNPGNNSPLHF.

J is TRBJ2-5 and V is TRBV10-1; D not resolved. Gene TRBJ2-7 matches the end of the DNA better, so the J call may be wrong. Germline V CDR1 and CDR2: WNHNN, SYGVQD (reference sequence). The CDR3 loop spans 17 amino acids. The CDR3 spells CASRIFRPGYPPYEQYF. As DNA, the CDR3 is TGCGCCAGCCGCATTTTTCGACCAGGTTACCCTCCCTACGAGCAGTACTTC.

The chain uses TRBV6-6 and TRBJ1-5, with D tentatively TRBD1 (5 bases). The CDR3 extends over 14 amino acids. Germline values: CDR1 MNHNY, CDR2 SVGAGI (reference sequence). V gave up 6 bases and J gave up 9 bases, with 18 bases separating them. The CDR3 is CASRGGAAGTPQHF. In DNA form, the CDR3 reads TGTGCCAGCAGAGGCGGGGCAGCCGGCACGCCCCAGCATTTT.

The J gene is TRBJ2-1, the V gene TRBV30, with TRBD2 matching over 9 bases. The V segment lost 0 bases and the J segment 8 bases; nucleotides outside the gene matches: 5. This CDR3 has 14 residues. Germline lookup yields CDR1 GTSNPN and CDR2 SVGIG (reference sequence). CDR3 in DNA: TGTGCCTGGAGTGTAGGGACTAGCTCAGATGAGCAGTTCTTC. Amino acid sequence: CAWSVGTSSDEQFF.